Below, 9 T cell receptor beta chains from the same sample are listed, as sequenced in a study of T cells in Graves' hyperthyroidism and ophthalmopathy. RNA transcripts served as the template for amplifying TCR beta CDR3 regions. Primed by the HTBI set, a first-round RT-PCR was run on the TCR CDR3. MiXCR, applied by TCRdb to the multiplex PCR reads, yields one record per CDR3 protein. In the table there are approximately 400,000 distinct CDR3 sequences, 15% to 20% of which are singletons. The sequenced sample was blood. These TCRs come from a woman between 18 and 29 years old with Graves' hyperthyroidism.

This clonotype came up a few times. V is TRBV18 and J is TRBJ2-7; tentative D call: TRBD1 (6 bases). The ends were cut back, 3 bases at V and 0 bases at J, with 15 bases in the middle. In germline, CDR1 is KGHSH, CDR2 LQKENI. This CDR3 is 16 amino acids long. The CDR3 protein is CASSPGQSVDSYEQYF. DNA of the CDR3: TGTGCCAGCTCACCCGGACAGAGCGTGGACTCCTACGAGCAGTACTTC.

This clonotype was recorded at least ten times. This chain links TRBV10-3 with TRBJ2-5; 11 nucleotides line up with TRBD1. The CDR3 covers 15 residues. Germline trimming cut 0 bases from V and 3 bases from J; bases unmatched to any gene: 0. The V gene's germline CDR1 is ENHRY and CDR2 SYGVKD. In DNA form, the CDR3 reads TGTGCCATCAGTGAGTCGGGACAGGGGGAAGAGACCCAGTACTTC. Translating it yields CAISESGQGEETQYF.

The chain has TRBV18 and TRBJ2-2, with D perhaps assigned TRBD1 or TRBD2 (6 bases each). Trimming took 5 bases from V and 7 from J, leaving 20 bases between them. The CDR3 covers 16 residues. The germline V gene encodes CDR1 KGHSH and CDR2 LQKENI. CDR3 sequence (DNA): TGTGCCAGCTCAAGGCCCCCGGGGGCCGGGTACGGGGAGCTGTTTTTT. Translation gives CASSRPPGAGYGELFF. The full variable domain, with the rest looked up from reference TRBV18 and TRBJ2-2, is NAGVMQNPRHLVRRRGQEARLRCSPMKGHSHVYWYRQLPEEGLKFMVYLQKENIIDESGMPKERFSAEFPKEGPSILRIQQVVRGDSAAYFCASSRPPGAGYGELFFGEGSRLTVL.

This clonotype appeared many times. The rearrangement links TRBV9 to TRBJ2-5; D gene uncertain. V shed 0 bases and J shed 5 bases, with 14 bases lying between them. The length of the CDR3 is 15 residues. The germline CDR1 and CDR2 sequences are SGDLS and YYNGEE. DNA for the CDR3: TGTGCCAGCAGCGTAGGACTCGCCCGCCGGGAGACCCAGTACTTC. Translating gives CASSVGLARRETQYF.

The chain couples TRBV12-3 or TRBV12-4 to TRBJ2-5; 9 nucleotides agree with TRBD2. This CDR3 spans 14 amino acids. With V trimmed by 3 bases and J by 5 bases, 4 bases remained unmatched. Here the CDR3 DNA reads TGTGCCAGCAGTTTGGGGACTAGCAGGGAGACCCAGTACTTC. Protein sequence: CASSLGTSRETQYF.

This clonotype was counted many times. The chain combines TRBV6-1 with TRBJ1-5; possible D gene TRBD1, 6 bases. V lost 2 bases and J 4 bases, leaving 9 bases between the germline ends. Germline V CDR1 and CDR2: MNHNS, SASEGT. This CDR3 is built from 14 residues. The CDR3 loop is CASSETGANQPQHF. The DNA of the CDR3 is TGTGCCAGCAGTGAAACGGGGGCGAATCAGCCCCAGCATTTT.

This clonotype was found many times. The rearrangement joins TRBV20-1 to TRBJ1-2; D is unclear. The CDR3 contains 14 residues. Germline V gene sequence: CDR1 DFQATT, CDR2 SNEGSKA (reference sequence). Deletions cut 0 bases from V and 3 bases from J, with 11 bases between. The CDR3 DNA follows: TGCAGTGCTAGAGAGCGGGCTCTCCACTATGGCTACACCTTC. It codes for CSARERALHYGYTF.

This clonotype was seen many times. The chain couples TRBV20-1 to TRBJ2-7, with D unclear. CDR1 and CDR2 (germline): DFQATT, SNEGSKA (reference sequence). This CDR3 comprises 14 residues. Trimming removed 4 bases from V and 3 bases from J, with 16 bases in between. Here the CDR3 DNA reads TGCAGTGCTATGCCCCTGTTACGAAACTACGAGCAGTACTTC. Its translation: CSAMPLLRNYEQYF.

This clonotype was observed at least ten times. The V and J genes are TRBV27 and TRBJ2-5, with TRBD2 as a possible D gene (6 bases). The V gene lost 3 bases and the J gene lost 5 bases, with 16 bases spanning the gap. The CDR3 runs to 15 residues. The germline V gene encodes CDR1 MNHEY and CDR2 SMNVEV (reference sequence). The CDR3 nucleotides read TGTGCCAGCAGTTTGATTATGGGACTTAGGGAGACCCAGTACTTC. Protein: CASSLIMGLRETQYF.